These 25 T cell receptor beta chains originate from one sample sequenced in a study of T-cell memory formation after mild COVID-19. Each CDR3 protein gets one entry after TCRdb re-called the 5' RACE reads with MiXCR. The data show around 200,000 distinct CDR3 sequences, roughly 20% seen once. The material sequenced was PBMCs or a T cell subset sorted from them (not recorded which). These TCRs come from a young man who had mild COVID-19 (a few samples of this study predate the infection). Cell type and time point are not known.

This chain joins TRBV7-9 and TRBJ2-3; D is perhaps TRBD1 (6 bases). The germline V gene encodes CDR1 SEHNR and CDR2 FQNEAQ (reference sequence). The CDR3 runs 15 residues. The V end lost 0 bases, the J end lost 2 bases, and 9 bases lay between the germline ends. The chain's CDR3 is CASSLAQGTTDTQYF. The CDR3 bases are TGTGCCAGCAGCTTAGCTCAGGGGACCACAGATACGCAGTATTTT.

This chain links TRBV7-9 with TRBJ2-7, with D perhaps TRBD1 (5 bases). The CDR3 sequence is 14 residues long. Looked up from germline, CDR1 is SEHNR and CDR2 is FQNEAQ (reference sequence). V was clipped by 3 bases and J by 2 bases, with 11 bases between them. The CDR3 is CASSFRAGTYEQYF. The CDR3 DNA is TGTGCCAGCAGCTTTAGGGCAGGGACCTACGAGCAGTACTTC. The variable domain in full, completed from reference TRBV7-9 and TRBJ2-7, reads DTGVSQNPRHKITKRGQNVTFRCDPISEHNRLYWYRQTLGQGPEFLTYFQNEAQLEKSRLLSDRFSAERPKGSFSTLEIQRTEQGDSAMYLCASSFRAGTYEQYFGPGTRLTVT.

This chain joins TRBV7-2 and TRBJ1-1; the D gene is possibly TRBD1 (6 bases). From germline, CDR1 is SGHTA and CDR2 FQGNSA. The CDR3 has 15 amino acids. The ends were cut back, 3 bases at V and 3 bases at J, with 14 bases in the middle. In nucleotides, the CDR3 is TGTGCCAGCAGCTTTTCGGGGGCCGGGGACACTGAAGCTTTCTTT. It is translated as CASSFSGAGDTEAFF.

This clonotype was seen only a few times. CDR3 bases: TGTGCCTGGAGTAAAACCCCCGGCAACTCCTACGAGCAGTACTTC. It encodes CAWSKTPGNSYEQYF. V and J are TRBV30 and TRBJ2-7; D is unresolved. The CDR3 contains 15 residues. Germline CDR1 is GTSNPN and CDR2 is SVGIG (reference sequence). The V gene lost 2 bases and the J gene lost 0 bases, with 14 bases spanning the gap.

V and J are TRBV5-6 and TRBJ2-7; TRBD2 agrees at 7 bases. The CDR3 loop spans 14 amino acids. Germline CDR1 SGHDT, CDR2 YYEEEE. J gave up 4 bases and V 2 bases, and 6 bases lay outside the gene matches. The CDR3 coding sequence is TGTGCCAGCAGCTTCGCTAGCGGCGATTACGAGCAGTACGTC. This sequence encodes CASSFASGDYEQYV.

The rearrangement uses TRBV7-9 and TRBJ1-5; 10 bases fit TRBD1. With 3 bases clipped from V and 0 bases from J, the junction kept 2 bases outside the gene matches. This CDR3 region has 16 residues. Germline lookup yields CDR1 SEHNR and CDR2 FQNEAQ (reference sequence). The CDR3 region has the DNA TGTGCCAGCAGCTTGGGGACAGGGGATAGCAATCAGCCCCAGCATTTT. Protein product: CASSLGTGDSNQPQHF.

The chain links TRBV7-2 to TRBJ1-3; TRBD1 might be the D (6 bases). The ends were cut back, 5 bases at V and 2 bases at J, with 13 bases in the middle. Germline values: CDR1 SGHTA, CDR2 FQGNSA. The CDR3 sequence is 15 residues long. In DNA, the CDR3 is TGTGCCAGCAGCCTCCAGGGGAGGCCTGGAAACACCATATATTTT. Translating gives CASSLQGRPGNTIYF.

This chain connects TRBV7-2 to TRBJ2-5; 8 nucleotides match TRBD1. V lost 5 bases, J lost 5 bases, and 7 bases stayed unmatched. The CDR3 runs 14 residues. CDR1 SGHTA and CDR2 FQGNSA come from the germline V gene. CDR3 DNA: TGTGCCAGCAGCCCGGACAGGGCCGGGGAGACCCAGTACTTC. It yields the protein CASSPDRAGETQYF.

A few counts support this clonotype. V is TRBV5-1 and J is TRBJ2-7; TRBD2 is a possible D gene (5 bases). Per germline, CDR1 SGHRS and CDR2 YFSETQ. V gave up 3 bases and J gave up 6 bases, with 16 bases separating them. The CDR3 loop spans 14 amino acids. The DNA of the CDR3 is TGCGCCAGCAGCTCTTACGAGGGCCTGGGCGAGCAGTACTTC. This translates into CASSSYEGLGEQYF.

J is TRBJ2-5 and V is TRBV10-3; maybe TRBD2 (6 bases). The CDR3 covers 13 residues. V was pared by 8 bases and J by 7 bases, with 17 bases between. Germline assignment: CDR1 ENHRY and CDR2 SYGVKD. As DNA, the CDR3 is TGTGCCATCGAGTCTTCCACAGCGGGGACCCAGTACTTC. The encoded protein is CAIESSTAGTQYF.

A few counts support this clonotype. The chain employs TRBV12-3 or TRBV12-4 and TRBJ1-2; D is perhaps TRBD1 (5 bases). Trimming removed 6 bases from V and 6 bases from J, with 26 bases in between. The CDR3 covers 17 residues. The DNA for the CDR3 is TGTGCCAGCAGACCCCTGACAGTCGCAACGCGAGGGGATGGCTACACCTTC. Its translation is CASRPLTVATRGDGYTF.

The chain links TRBV6-5 to TRBJ2-2; D call uncertain. The germline V gene encodes CDR1 MNHEY and CDR2 SVGAGI. V was shortened by 2 bases and J by 6 bases, with 10 bases between the two germline ends. The CDR3 is 14 residues long. The CDR3 region has the DNA TGTGCCAGCAGTTACCAAGGGCGTTCCGGGGAGCTGTTTTTT. Translated, it gives CASSYQGRSGELFF.

The V gene is TRBV29-1, the J gene TRBJ2-5, with D perhaps given as TRBD1 or TRBD2 (6 bases each). Trimming left V 4 bases short and J 2 bases short, with 14 bases between. From germline, CDR1 is SQVTM and CDR2 ANQGSEA. CDR3 size: 14 residues. The CDR3 DNA follows: TGCAGCGTTGGATGGGGGGCGGGTCAAGAGACCCAGTACTTC. Translation gives CSVGWGAGQETQYF.

In this sample, this clonotype turned up a few times. The V call is TRBV19, the J call TRBJ2-5; 10 bases agree with TRBD2. Germline trimming cut 4 bases from V and 7 bases from J; bases unmatched to any gene: 0. In germline, CDR1 is LNHDA, CDR2 SQIVND (reference sequence). This CDR3 is 12 amino acids long. CDR3 nucleotides: TGTGCCAGTAGTACTAGCGGGGGGACCCAGTACTTC. It yields the protein CASSTSGGTQYF.

The gene calls are TRBV7-3 and TRBJ1-2, with a weak D call TRBD1 (5 bases). Germline CDR1 SGHTA, CDR2 FQGTGA. Trimming took 5 bases from V and 9 from J, leaving 13 bases between them. The length of the CDR3 is 12 residues. The CDR3 bases are TGTGCCAGCAGCGCCCCCGGGGCTCGCTACACCTTC. This sequence encodes CASSAPGARYTF.

The J gene is TRBJ2-3, the V gene TRBV7-9; 7 nucleotides match TRBD1. Germline CDR1 SEHNR, CDR2 FQNEAQ (reference sequence). Trimming cost V 3 bases and J 3 bases; bases outside gene matches: 6. This CDR3 comprises 15 residues. The CDR3 loop reads CASSFEGARTDTQYF. The CDR3 DNA reads TGTGCCAGCAGCTTCGAGGGGGCACGGACAGATACGCAGTATTTT.

The genes are TRBV6-1 and TRBJ2-5; D gene uncertain. The CDR3 is made up of 12 amino acids. Germline-derived CDR1 and CDR2 are MNHNS and SASEGT. V was pared by 6 bases and J by 5 bases, with 10 bases between. In DNA form, the CDR3 reads TGTGCCAGCAGGTCGGATGGGGAGACCCAGTACTTC. It translates to CASRSDGETQYF.

The rearrangement uses TRBV5-1 and TRBJ2-3; TRBD2 matches 13 bases. V trimming: 4 bases; J trimming: 11 bases; junction bases outside the gene matches: 10. In germline, CDR1 is SGHRS, CDR2 YFSETQ. This CDR3 is built from 15 residues. CDR3 sequence reads: CASSPGLAGPGKQYF. The CDR3 region has the DNA TGCGCCAGCAGCCCGGGACTAGCGGGGCCCGGAAAGCAGTATTTT.

The rearrangement joins TRBV12-3 or TRBV12-4 to TRBJ1-5; D not certain. The V gene lost 2 bases and the J gene lost 9 bases, with 14 bases spanning the gap. The CDR3 contains 14 residues. The CDR3 sequence: CASSLFRGAGPQHF. CDR3 coding DNA: TGTGCCAGCAGTTTATTTCGGGGAGCGGGGCCCCAGCATTTT.

This clonotype occurred a few times. The chain has TRBV20-1 and TRBJ2-1; D remains ambiguous. Trimming took off 5 bases at V and 9 bases at J, with 17 bases between the two ends. CDR3 size: 13 residues. Germline CDR1 DFQATT, CDR2 SNEGSKA (reference sequence). The CDR3 sequence is CSARSGFQSEQFF. The CDR3 nucleotides read TGCAGTGCTCGGTCCGGATTTCAGAGTGAGCAGTTCTTC.

This chain uses TRBV7-2 with TRBJ2-3, with a weak D call TRBD2 (5 bases). Germline loops: CDR1 SGHTA, CDR2 FQGNSA. V was trimmed by 7 bases and J by 3 bases, leaving 11 bases between them. CDR3 length: 13 amino acids. CDR3 in amino acids: CASTRPGTDTQYF. The CDR3 bases are TGTGCCAGCACCCGCCCGGGGACAGATACGCAGTATTTT.

The chain carries TRBV5-1 and TRBJ2-1; 7 nucleotides agree with TRBD2. The trim removed 4 bases at V and 7 bases at J, leaving 11 bases unmatched. There are 15 residues in the CDR3. CDR1 and CDR2 (germline): SGHRS, YFSETQ. CDR3 residues: CASSHLLAGENEQFF. The CDR3 DNA reads TGCGCCAGCAGCCACCTTCTCGCGGGGGAAAATGAGCAGTTCTTC.

V gene TRBV7-2 combines with J gene TRBJ2-2; perhaps TRBD1 as D (6 bases). Germline assignment: CDR1 SGHTA and CDR2 FQGNSA. The V end was cut by 5 bases, the J end by 6 bases, with 13 bases between. CDR3 length: 14 residues. For the CDR3, the DNA is TGTGCCAGCAGCGCATGGGGGCGGTCCGGGGAGCTGTTTTTT. Amino acid sequence: CASSAWGRSGELFF.

This rearrangement joins TRBV10-3 to TRBJ1-3, with a possible D match to TRBD1 (5 bases). Deletions cut 6 bases from V and 1 base from J, with 16 bases between. CDR1 is ENHRY, CDR2 SYGVKD, per germline. The CDR3 is 16 amino acids. CDR3 amino acids: CAISQRRAVSGNTIYF. CDR3 bases: TGTGCCATCAGCCAACGCAGGGCGGTATCTGGAAACACCATATATTTT.

CDR3 residues: CSANTGLAGDTQYF. For the CDR3, the DNA is TGCAGTGCCAACACAGGACTAGCGGGGGATACGCAGTATTTT. V gene TRBV20-1 combines with J gene TRBJ2-3, with 12 positions matching TRBD2. With 6 bases clipped from V and 6 bases from J, the junction kept 7 bases outside the gene matches. The germline gives CDR1 DFQATT, CDR2 SNEGSKA (reference sequence). CDR3 length: 14 amino acids.